The 32 T cell receptor beta chains presented below share a single source sample, sequenced in a study of T cell changes during pregnancy in multiple sclerosis. The data were produced by immunoSEQ multiplex PCR, yet TCRdb's version contains in-frame clones alone and is incomplete. In the table there are 65,000 to 75,000 clones, 91% of which are singletons. The starting material was peripheral blood, obtained in the second trimester of pregnancy. The receptors shown here come from a female donor with multiple sclerosis, enrolled in a pregnancy study.

V gene TRBV5-1 combines with J gene TRBJ2-5; D possibly corresponds to TRBD2 (6 bases). The CDR3 runs 14 residues. Looked up from germline, CDR1 is SGHRS and CDR2 is YFSETQ. V was cut by 0 bases and J by 4 bases, with 10 bases left in between. The CDR3 is CASSLAVGGETQYF. The DNA for the CDR3 is TGCGCCAGCAGCTTGGCCGTGGGAGGAGAGACCCAGTACTTC.

The chain combines TRBV4-3 with TRBJ2-6; no reliable D call. The length of the CDR3 is 18 residues. Between the trimmed V and J ends, which lost 1 base and 2 bases, there was a span of 15 bases. Germline lookup yields CDR1 LGHNA and CDR2 YSLEER. Written as DNA, the CDR3 is TGCGCCAGCAGCCAAGCCTCTAGTCGGTCGACTGGGGCCAACGTCCTGACTTTC. This translates into CASSQASSRSTGANVLTF.

The chain couples TRBV7-5 to TRBJ2-6; TRBD2 is taken as the D call from the table, unchecked against the DNA. TRBV7-5 is marked as a pseudogene. This CDR3 spans 19 amino acids. The CDR3 loop is CVRSPRVRVLFSGANVLTF. In DNA, the CDR3 is TGTGTCAGAAGCCCCCGGGTCCGGGTCCTCTTCTCTGGGGCCAACGTCCTGACTTTC.

This clone was observed a few times. The chain joins TRBV19 to TRBJ1-6; D perhaps matches TRBD1 (6 bases). CDR3 length: 15 residues. The germline gives CDR1 LNHDA, CDR2 SQIVND (reference sequence). Trimming shortened V by 3 bases and J by 7 bases, and 13 bases separated the two germline ends. The CDR3 loop reads CASSIPDRHNSPLHF. As DNA, the CDR3 is TGTGCCAGTAGTATCCCCGACAGGCACAATTCACCCCTCCACTTT.

This chain's CDR3 is CASTSGGSGNTIYF. As DNA, the CDR3 is TGCGCCAGCACCTCCGGGGGATCTGGAAACACCATATATTTT. The rearrangement joins TRBV5-1 to TRBJ1-3, with D possibly matching TRBD1 (5 bases). Germline V gene sequence: CDR1 SGHRS, CDR2 YFSETQ. Trimming removed 6 bases from V and 1 base from J, with 11 bases in between. This CDR3 has 14 residues.

The rearrangement joins TRBV2 to TRBJ1-1; D is possibly TRBD1 (5 bases). V dropped 1 base and J dropped 6 bases, with 18 bases sitting between them. This CDR3 region has 16 residues. Per germline, CDR1 SNHLY and CDR2 FYNNEI. The CDR3 here is CASSEGFGASEPEAFF. As DNA, the CDR3 is TGTGCCAGCAGTGAAGGATTTGGGGCCTCCGAACCTGAAGCTTTCTTT.

The gene calls are TRBV10-3 and TRBJ2-1, with 11 bases fitting TRBD2. V gave up 3 bases and J gave up 2 bases; unmatched junction bases: 3. The CDR3 is 16 residues long. From germline, CDR1 is ENHRY and CDR2 SYGVKD. CDR3 nucleotides: TGTGCCATCAGTGACAGTAGCGGGAGGGCCTACAATGAGCAGTTCTTC. It codes for CAISDSSGRAYNEQFF.

The V call is TRBV30, the J call TRBJ2-7, with 8 bases matching TRBD1. The CDR3 contains 14 residues. V lost 5 bases, J lost 0 bases, and 6 bases stayed unmatched. The germline gives CDR1 GTSNPN, CDR2 SVGIG (reference sequence). CDR3 residues: CAWERTGISYEQYF. For the CDR3, the DNA is TGTGCCTGGGAGAGGACAGGGATCTCCTACGAGCAGTACTTC.

This rearrangement joins TRBV29-1 to TRBJ1-1; 11 bases map to TRBD1. There are 15 residues in the CDR3. Germline V gene lookup returns CDR1 SQVTM and CDR2 ANQGSEA. With 4 bases clipped from V and 9 bases from J, the junction kept 13 bases outside the gene matches. The CDR3 reads CSVGQGQGAIGQAFF. The DNA for the CDR3 is TGCAGCGTTGGGCAAGGACAGGGGGCCATCGGCCAAGCTTTCTTT. The entire variable domain, with the rest obtained from reference TRBV29-1 and TRBJ1-1, is as follows: SAVISQKPSRDICQRGTSLTIQCQVDSQVTMMFWYRQQPGQSLTLIATANQGSEATYESGFVIDKFPISRPNLTFSTLTVSNMSPEDSSIYLCSVGQGQGAIGQAFFGQGTRLTVV.

The chain employs TRBV2 and TRBJ2-1; 9 nucleotides line up with TRBD2. From germline, CDR1 is SNHLY and CDR2 FYNNEI. The V gene end was trimmed by 4 bases and the J gene end by 0 bases; junction bases not matched to a gene: 13. The CDR3 extends over 19 amino acids. The CDR3 protein is CASSGMGSGGINSYNEQFF. The CDR3 DNA sequence: TGTGCCAGCAGTGGAATGGGTAGCGGGGGAATAAACTCCTACAATGAGCAGTTCTTC.

The chain couples TRBV19 to TRBJ2-7, with D possibly TRBD1 on 8 matching bases. V was clipped by 6 bases and J by 5 bases, with 14 bases between them. The germline CDR1 and CDR2 sequences are LNHDA and SQIVND (reference sequence). This CDR3 comprises 13 residues. CDR3 amino acids: CASSGQGGNEQYF. The CDR3, as DNA: TGTGCCAGTAGCGGACAGGGAGGGAACGAGCAGTACTTC.

J is TRBJ2-6 and V is TRBV7-2; weak D call: TRBD2 (5 bases). Trimming took 2 bases from V and 0 from J, leaving 14 bases between them. The CDR3 loop spans 18 amino acids. Germline lookup yields CDR1 SGHTA and CDR2 FQGNSA. CDR3 sequence reads: CASSLKNPGDSGANVLTF. The CDR3, as DNA: TGTGCCAGCAGCTTAAAAAACCCCGGGGACTCTGGGGCCAACGTCCTGACTTTC.

This clone has only one observation. V usage is TRBV9 and J usage is TRBJ2-5; TRBD2 aligns across 7 bases. The CDR3 extends over 16 amino acids. The germline CDR1 and CDR2 sequences are SGDLS and YYNGEE. Trimming cost V 4 bases and J 5 bases; bases outside gene matches: 14. The CDR3, as DNA: TGTGCCAGCAGCACCCGGCCGGGGGAGGGCCAGGAGACCCAGTACTTC. Its protein product is CASSTRPGEGQETQYF.

V gene TRBV5-4 combines with J gene TRBJ2-7; 13 nucleotides line up with TRBD2. V lost 6 bases, J lost 2 bases, and 5 bases stayed unmatched. There are 15 residues in the CDR3. Per the germline V gene, CDR1 is SGHNT and CDR2 is YYREEE (reference sequence). DNA for the CDR3: TGTGCCAGCACCACCGGGACTAGCGGGACCTACGAGCAGTACTTC. It codes for CASTTGTSGTYEQYF.

The V and J genes are TRBV13 and TRBJ2-7; weak D call: TRBD2 (6 bases). This CDR3 has 13 amino acids. Germline CDR1 is PRHDT and CDR2 is FYEKMQ (reference sequence). The germline V and J ends were trimmed by 5 bases and 1 base, with 9 bases remaining between them. CDR3 sequence reads: CASSTGTSYEQYF. Written as DNA, the CDR3 is TGTGCCAGCAGCACTGGGACTTCCTACGAGCAGTACTTC.

The rearrangement joins TRBV19 to TRBJ1-1, with TRBD1 matching over 7 bases. Germline loops: CDR1 LNHDA, CDR2 SQIVND (reference sequence). Trimming removed 6 bases from V and 3 bases from J; junction bases left unmatched: 4. The CDR3 runs to 13 residues. CDR3 region: CASSRQGDTEAFF. The DNA of the CDR3 is TGTGCCAGTAGCCGGCAGGGGGACACTGAAGCTTTCTTT.

The CDR3 is CAWSAPDRNTGELFF. CDR3 sequence (DNA): TGTGCCTGGAGTGCCCCGGACAGGAACACCGGGGAGCTGTTTTTT. The chain combines TRBV30 with TRBJ2-2; TRBD1 is a possible D gene (6 bases). The germline V gene has CDR1 GTSNPN and CDR2 SVGIG (reference sequence). The CDR3 contains 15 residues. V dropped 1 base and J dropped 1 base, with 10 bases sitting between them.

The chain carries TRBV19 and TRBJ2-1; 10 bases fit TRBD1. The CDR3 spans 15 residues. Trimming removed 6 bases from V and 4 bases from J; junction bases left unmatched: 6. Germline V CDR1 and CDR2: LNHDA, SQIVND (reference sequence). Here the CDR3 reads CASSTGTGDYNEQFF. The CDR3 region has the DNA TGTGCCAGTAGCACCGGGACAGGGGATTACAATGAGCAGTTCTTC.

The chain recombines TRBV19 with TRBJ2-7; D unresolved. V lost 5 bases and J lost 0, with 8 bases in between. CDR3 length equals 13 residues. Germline V gene lookup returns CDR1 LNHDA and CDR2 SQIVND (reference sequence). This CDR3 is CASSDWISYEQYF. DNA of the CDR3: TGTGCCAGTAGTGACTGGATCTCCTACGAGCAGTACTTC.

V is TRBV14 and J is TRBJ2-6; the D gene is possibly TRBD2 (6 bases). V lost 5 bases to trimming and J lost 2 bases, with 10 bases between them. The V gene's germline CDR1 is SGHDN and CDR2 FVKESK. The CDR3 has 15 residues. The CDR3 loop is CASSLWGAGANVLTF. The CDR3 DNA is TGTGCCAGCAGCTTGTGGGGGGCTGGGGCCAACGTCCTGACTTTC.

The rearrangement joins TRBV13 to TRBJ2-7; TRBD1 agrees at 10 bases. The CDR3 runs to 12 residues. Trimming cost V 5 bases and J 7 bases; bases outside gene matches: 2. Germline loops: CDR1 PRHDT, CDR2 FYEKMQ (reference sequence). The chain's CDR3 is CASSPGQGEQYF. The CDR3 DNA follows: TGTGCCAGCAGCCCGGGACAGGGGGAGCAGTACTTC.

V usage is TRBV18 and J usage is TRBJ1-2; 7 nucleotides line up with TRBD1. Losses at the gene ends were 6 bases for V and 0 bases for J; bases not matched to a gene: 7. The CDR3 length is 15 residues. Germline assignment: CDR1 KGHSH and CDR2 LQKENI. The CDR3 sequence: CASSGTDTPNYGYTF. The CDR3, as DNA: TGTGCCAGCTCCGGGACAGATACTCCTAACTATGGCTACACCTTC.

The J gene is TRBJ1-2, the V gene TRBV28; 7 bases match TRBD1. Losses at the gene ends were 6 bases for V and 7 bases for J; bases not matched to a gene: 11. Germline lookup yields CDR1 MDHEN and CDR2 SYDVKM. The CDR3 spans 14 residues. In DNA, the CDR3 is TGTGCCAGCAGGAATGACAGGGTTTTTCGTGGCTACACCTTC. It translates to CASRNDRVFRGYTF.

The table lists this clone with a count of one. The chain couples TRBV6-5 to TRBJ2-3; TRBD1 matches at 7 bases. The CDR3 has 13 amino acids. Per germline, CDR1 MNHEY and CDR2 SVGAGI. Germline trimming cut 6 bases from V and 6 bases from J; bases unmatched to any gene: 6. The chain's CDR3 is CASRRQGVDTQYF. The DNA for the CDR3 is TGTGCCAGCAGACGGCAGGGGGTGGATACGCAGTATTTT.

The chain recombines TRBV5-6 with TRBJ2-1, with a possible D match to TRBD2 (6 bases). The V end lost 7 bases, the J end lost 7 bases, and 24 bases lay between the germline ends. Looked up from germline, CDR1 is SGHDT and CDR2 is YYEEEE. The CDR3 is 16 amino acids. Here the CDR3 reads CASALGGRQGRNEQFF. CDR3 nucleotides: TGTGCCAGCGCTCTAGGAGGGAGACAAGGGAGGAATGAGCAGTTCTTC.

The chain couples TRBV7-9 to TRBJ2-7; the D is unclear. The CDR3 spans 12 residues. Germline V lookup: CDR1 SEHNR, CDR2 FQNEAQ (reference sequence). Between the trimmed V and J ends, which lost 5 bases and 5 bases, there was a span of 10 bases. As DNA, the CDR3 is TGTGCCAGCAGCAAAAGAGGAGACGAGCAGTACTTC. It translates to CASSKRGDEQYF.

The CDR3 protein is CASSPRTGGYGYTF. Here the CDR3 DNA reads TGTGCCAGCAGCCCCCGGACAGGGGGCTATGGCTACACCTTC. The chain uses TRBV14 and TRBJ1-2, with TRBD1 identical over 10 bases. Germline trimming cut 4 bases from V and 4 bases from J; bases unmatched to any gene: 3. CDR1 SGHDN and CDR2 FVKESK come from the germline V gene. The CDR3 loop spans 14 amino acids.

V and J are TRBV6-5 and TRBJ2-2; weak D call: TRBD2 (5 bases). The CDR3 runs 15 residues. The germline gives CDR1 MNHEY, CDR2 SVGAGI. The germline V and J ends were trimmed by 0 bases and 5 bases, with 10 bases remaining between them. The CDR3 sequence is CASSYSYGNTGELFF. The CDR3 nucleotides read TGTGCCAGCAGTTACTCTTACGGGAATACCGGGGAGCTGTTTTTT.

This chain links TRBV4-1 with TRBJ2-1; 8 bases map to TRBD2. The junction had 5 bases not matched to a gene; V was cut back by 0 bases and J by 4 bases. Germline-derived CDR1 and CDR2 are MGHRA and YSYEKL. The CDR3 runs to 16 residues. This CDR3 reads CASSQDWAGGYNEQFF. The CDR3, as DNA: TGCGCCAGCAGCCAAGATTGGGCGGGAGGTTACAATGAGCAGTTCTTC.

This rearrangement joins TRBV7-2 to TRBJ2-5; TRBD2 agrees at 9 bases. CDR1 and CDR2 (germline): SGHTA, FQGNSA. Trimming removed 5 bases from V and 5 bases from J; junction bases left unmatched: 6. The CDR3 consists of 14 residues. The CDR3 DNA reads as TGTGCCAGCAGCCTAGGGACTAGCCGGGAGACCCAGTACTTC. Translated: CASSLGTSRETQYF.

Concerning this clone itself: The same CDR3 can be traced to other DNA sequences in this sample. This chain uses TRBV30 with TRBJ1-5; 7 nucleotides match TRBD1. This CDR3 region has 13 residues. Germline trimming cut 2 bases from V and 5 bases from J; bases unmatched to any gene: 3. Per the germline V gene, CDR1 is GTSNPN and CDR2 is SVGIG (reference sequence). The CDR3 DNA is TGTGCCTGGAGTATTCAGGGGGATCAGCCCCAGCATTTT. It codes for CAWSIQGDQPQHF.

The CDR3 bases are TGTGCCAGTAGTACCTCTTCGGGGTCCTACGAGCAGTACTTC. Amino acid sequence: CASSTSSGSYEQYF. J is TRBJ2-7 and V is TRBV19; maybe TRBD2 (5 bases). Germline assignment: CDR1 LNHDA and CDR2 SQIVND (reference sequence). V was cut by 4 bases and J by 1 base, with 11 bases left in between. The CDR3 spans 14 residues.